A single sample gave rise to the 9 T cell receptor beta chains below, sequenced in a study of breast tumors, draining lymph nodes, adjacent tissues. TCRdb fed the multiplex PCR reads into MiXCR, producing one record per CDR3 protein. This table has about 140,000 distinct CDR3 sequences, less than 35% appearing once. Samples came from axillary lymph nodes draining the breast cancer. The sequenced material came from axillary lymph node tissue. The receptor set was obtained from a female donor with breast cancer. Some clones in this sample may be carry-over from other donors' samples.

This clonotype was counted many times. This sequence joins TRBV5-5 and TRBJ1-5, with TRBD1 matching over 9 bases. V lost 4 bases to trimming and J lost 4 bases; unmatched junction nucleotides: 6. The V gene's germline CDR1 is SGHKS and CDR2 YYEKEE (reference sequence). The CDR3 has 15 residues. The CDR3 region has the DNA TGTGCCAGCAGCCGGGGACAGGGAAGAAATCAGCCCCAGCATTTT. Translating gives CASSRGQGRNQPQHF.

This clonotype has just a few counts. The rearrangement joins TRBV7-9 to TRBJ1-1; the D gene is possibly TRBD1 (6 bases). The germline V and J ends were trimmed by 3 bases and 7 bases, with 15 bases remaining between them. The length of the CDR3 is 14 residues. Germline lookup yields CDR1 SEHNR and CDR2 FQNEAQ (reference sequence). CDR3 amino acids: CASSFEGGSDEAFF. CDR3 DNA: TGTGCCAGCAGCTTTGAGGGGGGTAGTGATGAAGCTTTCTTT.

This clonotype was found a few times. The rearrangement joins TRBV18 to TRBJ2-3; D is ambiguous. Trimming removed 1 base at V and 4 bases at J, with 9 bases between. CDR1 is KGHSH, CDR2 LQKENI, per germline. The CDR3 totals 14 residues. The CDR3 region is CASSPLVSADTQYF. The DNA for the CDR3 is TGTGCCAGCTCACCACTCGTGAGCGCAGATACGCAGTATTTT.

This clonotype has at least ten counts. The chain joins TRBV6-1 to TRBJ1-2; 8 nucleotides line up with TRBD1. This CDR3 has 14 amino acids. The trim removed 1 base at V and 4 bases at J, leaving 2 bases unmatched. Germline CDR1 reads MNHNS; CDR2 reads SASEGT. CDR3 nucleotides: TGTGCCAGCAGTGAAGGGACAGGGCTCTATGGCTACACCTTC. Translation: CASSEGTGLYGYTF.

This clonotype has a count of ten or more. This chain connects TRBV20-1 to TRBJ2-2; D is possibly TRBD1 or TRBD2 (6 bases each). The CDR3 contains 15 residues. V dropped 6 bases and J dropped 3 bases, with 17 bases sitting between them. Germline CDR1 is DFQATT and CDR2 is SNEGSKA (reference sequence). The CDR3 bases are TGCAGTGCCCTAACCGGGGGCCAGTACACCGGGGAGCTGTTTTTT. This gives the protein CSALTGGQYTGELFF.

This clonotype was seen at least ten times. This sequence joins TRBV6-1 and TRBJ2-1, with 10 nucleotides matching TRBD2. Trimming removed 10 bases from V and 7 bases from J; junction bases left unmatched: 10. The CDR3 has 14 amino acids. The germline V gene has CDR1 MNHNS and CDR2 SASEGT. The CDR3 DNA reads TGTGCCACGAATAGCGGGGGGAATACTAATGAGCAGTTCTTC. It yields the protein CATNSGGNTNEQFF.

This clonotype appeared many times. This chain connects TRBV11-2 to TRBJ2-2; D uncertain. The V end lost 5 bases, the J end lost 0 bases, and 4 bases lay between the germline ends. The CDR3 has 13 residues. The germline CDR1 and CDR2 sequences are SGHAT and FQNNGV. The CDR3 here is CASSKTNTGELFF. The CDR3 nucleotides are TGTGCCAGCAGCAAAACGAACACCGGGGAGCTGTTTTTT.

This clonotype came up many times. The rearrangement joins TRBV5-1 to TRBJ2-3, with D unresolved. Germline CDR1 SGHRS, CDR2 YFSETQ. Trimming cost V 2 bases and J 2 bases, with 15 bases left between them. This CDR3 has 16 amino acids. DNA for the CDR3: TGCGCCAGCAGCTTAGATGGGTCCGACCTCACAGATACGCAGTATTTT. Translating gives CASSLDGSDLTDTQYF.

This clonotype came up many times. The chain carries TRBV27 and TRBJ2-3; possibly TRBD2 for D (6 bases). The V end lost 6 bases, the J end lost 3 bases, and 19 bases lay between the germline ends. The CDR3 runs to 16 residues. Germline assignment: CDR1 MNHEY and CDR2 SMNVEV (reference sequence). CDR3 region: CASSTPGGELTDTQYF. The CDR3 DNA reads as TGTGCCAGCAGCACGCCCGGGGGAGAGTTAACAGATACGCAGTATTTT.